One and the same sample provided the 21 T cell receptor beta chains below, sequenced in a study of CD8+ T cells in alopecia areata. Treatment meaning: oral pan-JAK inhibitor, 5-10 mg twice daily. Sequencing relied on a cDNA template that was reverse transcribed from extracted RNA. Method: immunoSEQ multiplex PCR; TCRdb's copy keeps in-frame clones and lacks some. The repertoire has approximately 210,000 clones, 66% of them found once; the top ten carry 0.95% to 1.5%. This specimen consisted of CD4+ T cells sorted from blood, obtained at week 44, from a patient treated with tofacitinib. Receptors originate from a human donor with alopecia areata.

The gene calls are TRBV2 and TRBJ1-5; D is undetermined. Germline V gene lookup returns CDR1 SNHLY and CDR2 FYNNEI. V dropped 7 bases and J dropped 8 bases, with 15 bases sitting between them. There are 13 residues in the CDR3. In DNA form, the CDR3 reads TGTGCCAGCACCAGAGATGTCACGAAGCCCCAGCATTTT. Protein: CASTRDVTKPQHF.

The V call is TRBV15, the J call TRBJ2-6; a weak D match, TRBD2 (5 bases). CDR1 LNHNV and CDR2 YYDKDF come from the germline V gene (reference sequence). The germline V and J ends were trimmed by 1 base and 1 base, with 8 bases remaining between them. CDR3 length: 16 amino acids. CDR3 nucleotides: TGTGCCACCAGCAGAGGGGAGTTGTCTGGGGCCAACGTCCTGACTTTC. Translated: CATSRGELSGANVLTF.

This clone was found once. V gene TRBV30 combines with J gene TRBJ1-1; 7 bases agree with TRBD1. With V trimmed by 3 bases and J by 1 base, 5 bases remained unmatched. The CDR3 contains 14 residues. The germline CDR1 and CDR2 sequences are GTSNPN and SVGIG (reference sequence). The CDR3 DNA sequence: TGTGCCTGGAGGCGAGGGACAGCGAACACTGAAGCTTTCTTT. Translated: CAWRRGTANTEAFF.

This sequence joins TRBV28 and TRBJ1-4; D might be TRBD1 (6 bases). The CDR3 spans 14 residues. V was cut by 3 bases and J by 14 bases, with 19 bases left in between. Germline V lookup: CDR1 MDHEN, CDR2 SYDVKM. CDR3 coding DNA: TGTGCCAGCAGTTTGACTGGACAGTCCACGGGGCTGTTTTTT. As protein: CASSLTGQSTGLFF. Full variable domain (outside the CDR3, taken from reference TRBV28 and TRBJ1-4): DVKVTQSSRYLVKRTGEKVFLECVQDMDHENMFWYRQDPGLGLRLIYFSYDVKMKEKGDIPEGYSVSREKKERFSLILESASTNQTSMYLCASSLTGQSTGLFFGSGTQLSVL.

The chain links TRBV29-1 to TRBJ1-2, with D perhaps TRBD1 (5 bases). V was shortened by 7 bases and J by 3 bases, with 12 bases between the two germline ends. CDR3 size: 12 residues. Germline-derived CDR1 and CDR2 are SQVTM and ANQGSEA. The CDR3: CSASDSYYGYTF. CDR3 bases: TGCAGCGCCTCAGACAGCTACTATGGCTACACCTTC.

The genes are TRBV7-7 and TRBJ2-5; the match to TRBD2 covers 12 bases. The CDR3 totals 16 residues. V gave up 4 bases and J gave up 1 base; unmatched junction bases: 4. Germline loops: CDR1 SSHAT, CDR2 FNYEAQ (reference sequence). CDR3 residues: CASSSLLAGGQETQYF. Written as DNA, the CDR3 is TGTGCCAGCAGCTCCTTACTAGCGGGAGGCCAAGAGACCCAGTACTTC.

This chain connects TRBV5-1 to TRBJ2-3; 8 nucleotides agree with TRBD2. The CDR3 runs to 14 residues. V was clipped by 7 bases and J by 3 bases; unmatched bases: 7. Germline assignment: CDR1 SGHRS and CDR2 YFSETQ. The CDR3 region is CASRGASGTDTQYF. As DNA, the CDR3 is TGCGCCAGCCGGGGGGCTAGCGGGACAGATACGCAGTATTTT. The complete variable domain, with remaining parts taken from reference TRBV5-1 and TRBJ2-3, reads KAGVTQTPRYLIKTRGQQVTLSCSPISGHRSVSWYQQTPGQGLQFLFEYFSETQRNKGNFPGRFSGRQFSNSRSEMNVSTLELGDSALYLCASRGASGTDTQYFGPGTRLTVL.

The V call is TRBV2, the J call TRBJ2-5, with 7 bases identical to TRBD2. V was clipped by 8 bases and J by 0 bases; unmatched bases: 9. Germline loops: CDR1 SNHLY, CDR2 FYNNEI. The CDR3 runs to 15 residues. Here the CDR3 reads CASRLGGVYQETQYF. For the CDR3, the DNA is TGTGCCAGCCGCTTGGGGGGGGTGTACCAAGAGACCCAGTACTTC.

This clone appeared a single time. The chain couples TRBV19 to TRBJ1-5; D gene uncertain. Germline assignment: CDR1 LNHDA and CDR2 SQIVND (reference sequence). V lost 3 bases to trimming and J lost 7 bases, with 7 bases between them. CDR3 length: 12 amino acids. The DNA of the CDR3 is TGTGCCAGTAGTATTTACGGCCAGCCCCAGCATTTT. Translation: CASSIYGQPQHF.

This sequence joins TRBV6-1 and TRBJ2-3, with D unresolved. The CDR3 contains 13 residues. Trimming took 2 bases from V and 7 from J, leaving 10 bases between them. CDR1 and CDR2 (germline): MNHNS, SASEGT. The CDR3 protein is CASSEPFGNTQYF. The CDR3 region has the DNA TGTGCCAGCAGTGAACCGTTCGGTAATACGCAGTATTTT.

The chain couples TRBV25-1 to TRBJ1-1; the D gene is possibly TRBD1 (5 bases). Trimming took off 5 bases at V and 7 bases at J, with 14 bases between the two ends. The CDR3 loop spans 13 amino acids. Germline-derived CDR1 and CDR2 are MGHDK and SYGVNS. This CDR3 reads CASSPLGPSEAFF. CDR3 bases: TGTGCCAGCAGTCCGCTGGGGCCGAGTGAAGCTTTCTTT.

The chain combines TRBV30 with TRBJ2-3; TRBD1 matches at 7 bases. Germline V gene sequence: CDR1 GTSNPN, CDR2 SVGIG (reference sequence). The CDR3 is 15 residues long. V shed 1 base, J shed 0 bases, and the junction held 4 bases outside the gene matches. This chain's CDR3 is CAWSAGTASTDTQYF. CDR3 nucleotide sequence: TGTGCCTGGAGTGCCGGGACAGCTAGCACAGATACGCAGTATTTT. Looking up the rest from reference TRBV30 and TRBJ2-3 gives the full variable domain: SQTIHQWPATLVQPVGSPLSLECTVEGTSNPNLYWYRQAAGRGLQLLFYSVGIGQISSEVPQNLSASRPQDRQFILSSKKLLLSDSGFYLCAWSAGTASTDTQYFGPGTRLTVL.

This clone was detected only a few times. The CDR3 sequence: CASSYLGGTEAFF. The CDR3 region has the DNA TGTGCCAGCAGTTACCTGGGGGGCACTGAAGCTTTCTTT. The chain joins TRBV6-6 to TRBJ1-1, with D perhaps matching TRBD1 (5 bases). Germline CDR1 and CDR2: MNHNY and SVGAGI (reference sequence). V shed 2 bases and J shed 4 bases, with 8 bases lying between them. The CDR3 contains 13 residues.

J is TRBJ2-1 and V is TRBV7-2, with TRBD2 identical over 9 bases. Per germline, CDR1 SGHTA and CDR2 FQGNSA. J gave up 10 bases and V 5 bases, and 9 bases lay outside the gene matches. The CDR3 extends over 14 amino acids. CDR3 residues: CASSNGYSGGEQFF. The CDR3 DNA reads TGTGCCAGCAGCAATGGATATAGCGGGGGAGAGCAGTTCTTC.

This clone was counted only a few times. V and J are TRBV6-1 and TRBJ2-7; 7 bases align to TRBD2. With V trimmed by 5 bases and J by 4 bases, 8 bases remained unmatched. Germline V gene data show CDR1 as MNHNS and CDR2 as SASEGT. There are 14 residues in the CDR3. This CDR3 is CASSSGLGSYEQYF. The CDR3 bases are TGTGCCAGCAGTTCCGGACTAGGATCTTACGAGCAGTACTTC.

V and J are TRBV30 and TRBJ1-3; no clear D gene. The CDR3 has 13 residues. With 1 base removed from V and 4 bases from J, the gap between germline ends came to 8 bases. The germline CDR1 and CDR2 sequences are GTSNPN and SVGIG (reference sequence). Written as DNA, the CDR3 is TGTGCCTGGAGTGACCAGCCGGGAAACACCATATATTTT. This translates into CAWSDQPGNTIYF.

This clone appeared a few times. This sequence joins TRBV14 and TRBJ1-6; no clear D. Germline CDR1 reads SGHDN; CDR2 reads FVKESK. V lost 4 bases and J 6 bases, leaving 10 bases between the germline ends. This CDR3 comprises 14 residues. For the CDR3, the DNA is TGTGCCAGCAGCCGATTTGGTGGTAATTCACCCCTCCACTTT. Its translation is CASSRFGGNSPLHF.

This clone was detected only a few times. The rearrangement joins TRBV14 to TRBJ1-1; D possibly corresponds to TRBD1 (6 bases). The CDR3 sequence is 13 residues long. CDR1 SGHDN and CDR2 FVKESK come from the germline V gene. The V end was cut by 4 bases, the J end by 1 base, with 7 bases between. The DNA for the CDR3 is TGTGCCAGCAGCCTGGGACAGAACACTGAAGCTTTCTTT. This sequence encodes CASSLGQNTEAFF.

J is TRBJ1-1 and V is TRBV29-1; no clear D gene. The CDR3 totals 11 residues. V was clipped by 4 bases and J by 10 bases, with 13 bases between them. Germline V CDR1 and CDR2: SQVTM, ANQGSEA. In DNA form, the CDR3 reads TGCAGCGTTGGGGATAACAATCGAGCTTTCTTT. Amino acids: CSVGDNNRAFF.

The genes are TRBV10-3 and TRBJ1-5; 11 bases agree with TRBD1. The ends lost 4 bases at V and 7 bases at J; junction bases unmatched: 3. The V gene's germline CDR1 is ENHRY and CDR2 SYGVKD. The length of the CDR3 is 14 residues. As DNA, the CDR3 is TGTGCCATCAGTGGGGACAGGGGGGGGCAGCCCCAGCATTTT. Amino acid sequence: CAISGDRGGQPQHF.

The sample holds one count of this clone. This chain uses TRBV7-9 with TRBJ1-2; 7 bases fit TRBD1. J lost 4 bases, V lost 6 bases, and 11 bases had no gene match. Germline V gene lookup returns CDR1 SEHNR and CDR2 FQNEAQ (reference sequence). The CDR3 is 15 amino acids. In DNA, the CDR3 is TGTGCCAGCAGTCCCCAGGGACAGACAAGCTATGGCTACACCTTC. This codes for CASSPQGQTSYGYTF.